This TCR beta chain was obtained from a study of radiotherapy plus CTLA-4 blockade in lung cancer. Whole-study context: Around 18% of enrolled patients responded objectively, and 31% had disease control.

Concerning this clone: Antigen unknown.

Some clones are missing from TCRdb's copy, which holds only in-frame ones; the method was immunoSEQ multiplex PCR. The table records about 51,000 clones, roughly 77% of them present only once. Germline V gene data show CDR1 as MNHEY and CDR2 as SMNVEV (reference sequence). V was trimmed by 2 bases and J by 5 bases, leaving 15 bases between them. The CDR3 spans 15 residues. Whole-study findings and limits: Subsequent to radiotherapy plus ipilimumab, tumor-derived TCR clones underwent expansion in blood. Response, reportedly, was best predicted by interferon-beta along with early blood T cell clone dynamics.

Patients had chemo-refractory metastatic non-small-cell lung cancer and received focal radiation plus CTLA-4 blockade that used ipilimumab. The sequence was obtained from a human donor with non-small cell lung cancer who had a complete response to radiotherapy plus ipilimumab. The specimen comprised peripheral blood, sampled from a patient treated with radiotherapy plus ipilimumab. The J gene is TRBJ2-5, the V gene TRBV27; tentative D call: TRBD2 (7 bases). The CDR3 nucleotides are TGTGCCAGCAGTTTAAGGGGGGGGGAAGTCGAGACCCAGTACTTC. It specifies CASSLRGGEVETQYF.